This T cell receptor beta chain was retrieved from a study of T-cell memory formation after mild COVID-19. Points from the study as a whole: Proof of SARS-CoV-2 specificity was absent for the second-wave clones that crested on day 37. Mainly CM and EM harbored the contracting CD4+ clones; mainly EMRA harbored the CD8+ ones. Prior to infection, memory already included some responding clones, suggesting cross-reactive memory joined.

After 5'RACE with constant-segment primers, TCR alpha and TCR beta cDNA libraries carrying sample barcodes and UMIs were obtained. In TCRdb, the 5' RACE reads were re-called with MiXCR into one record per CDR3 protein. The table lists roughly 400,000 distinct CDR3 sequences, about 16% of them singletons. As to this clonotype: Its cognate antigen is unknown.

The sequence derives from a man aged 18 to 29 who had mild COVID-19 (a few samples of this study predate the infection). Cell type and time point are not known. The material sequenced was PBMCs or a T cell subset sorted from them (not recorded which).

CDR3 loop: CAIASGQRLMAYNEQFF. Written as DNA, the CDR3 is TGTGCCATCGCTTCGGGACAAAGATTAATGGCCTACAATGAGCAGTTCTTC. This sequence joins TRBV10-3 and TRBJ2-1; TRBD1 might be the D (6 bases). This CDR3 is built from 17 residues. V lost 8 bases to trimming and J lost 2 bases, with 22 bases between them. Germline CDR1 is ENHRY and CDR2 is SYGVKD.